The subject of this entry is one T cell receptor beta chain. This sample was included in a study of blood T cell repertoires in COVID-19. For the study at large: T cells, B-cell-depleted T cells, or PBMCs supplied cDNA or gDNA.

The CDR3 contains 17 residues. Germline V gives CDR1 SGDLS, CDR2 YYNGEE. The V segment lost 0 bases and the J segment 6 bases; nucleotides outside the gene matches: 9. As originally analysed: Nucleated cell counts were estimated from reference gene primer amplification. Here immunoSEQ multiplex PCR was the method, and the copy in TCRdb shows in-frame clones only, minus some. Clonal size and the V and J genes are those of that table, whereas D and trimming came from the DNA. The sample carries hundreds of thousands of clones, 75% to 90% recorded once. The TCR comes from a man aged 25 to 40 who had recovered from COVID-19. Sequenced material: PBMCs or T cells enriched from blood (not recorded which). The rearrangement joins TRBV9 to TRBJ2-1; TRBD2 aligns across 10 bases. The CDR3 nucleotides read TGTGCCAGCAGCGTAGGAGGGGGCCTAGCGGGAGTCAATGAGCAGTTCTTC. Amino acid sequence: CASSVGGGLAGVNEQFF. The complete variable domain, with remaining parts taken from reference TRBV9 and TRBJ2-1, reads DSGVTQTPKHLITATGQRVTLRCSPRSGDLSVYWYQQSLDQGLQFLIQYYNGEERAKGNILERFSAQQFPDLHSELNLSSLELGDSALYFCASSVGGGLAGVNEQFFGPGTRLTVL.